These 8 T cell receptor beta chains were sequenced from one sample in a study of blood T cell repertoires in COVID-19. Sequenced by immunoSEQ multiplex PCR; TCRdb stores in-frame clones only, minus some. The data hold 250,000 to 300,000 clones, with approximately 88% observed a single time. The sample consisted of PBMCs or T cells enriched from blood (not recorded which). Receptors originate from a woman in her 30s who had recovered from COVID-19.

V is TRBV5-1 and J is TRBJ2-7; TRBD1 is a possible D gene (7 bases). The CDR3 consists of 17 residues. Germline V gene lookup returns CDR1 SGHRS and CDR2 YFSETQ. V gave up 1 base and J gave up 2 bases, with 19 bases separating them. The CDR3 loop is CASSLSREDRRTYEQYF. CDR3 nucleotide sequence: TGCGCCAGCAGCTTGTCTAGGGAGGACAGGCGTACCTACGAGCAGTACTTC.

The chain couples TRBV27 to TRBJ2-1; perhaps TRBD2 as D (7 bases). V lost 9 bases, J lost 0 bases, and 12 bases lay in between. CDR1 and CDR2 from the germline V gene are MNHEY and SMNVEV (reference sequence). This CDR3 comprises 14 residues. CDR3 region: CASNRGGSYNEQFF. The CDR3 DNA sequence: TGTGCCAGTAATAGGGGGGGCTCCTACAATGAGCAGTTCTTC.

This clone was observed a single time. This sequence joins TRBV27 and TRBJ2-7, with D possibly matching TRBD1 (5 bases). Trimming pared 3 bases from V and 3 bases from J, leaving 9 bases between. The germline V gene encodes CDR1 MNHEY and CDR2 SMNVEV (reference sequence). This CDR3 has 13 residues. The chain's CDR3 is CASSFGHLYEQYF. CDR3 coding DNA: TGTGCCAGCAGTTTCGGACACCTCTACGAGCAGTACTTC.

This chain joins TRBV19 and TRBJ1-5; no firm D call. V dropped 6 bases and J dropped 0 bases, with 15 bases sitting between them. Germline V gives CDR1 LNHDA, CDR2 SQIVND (reference sequence). This CDR3 is 16 amino acids long. The CDR3 loop reads CASRRRVPDSNQPQHF. As DNA, the CDR3 is TGTGCCAGTAGAAGGAGGGTTCCCGATAGCAATCAGCCCCAGCATTTT.

The chain recombines TRBV11-2 with TRBJ1-5; D call uncertain. Looked up from germline, CDR1 is SGHAT and CDR2 is FQNNGV. The CDR3 is 15 amino acids. The V and J ends lost 1 base and 2 bases respectively, with 9 bases between them. This CDR3 is CASSLGVLGNQPQHF. The CDR3 DNA follows: TGTGCCAGCAGCTTAGGAGTCTTGGGCAATCAGCCCCAGCATTTT.

The CDR3 DNA is TGCGCCAGCAGCCAACCCGGAGGGTACAACTATGGCTACACCTTC. It translates to CASSQPGGYNYGYTF. The V and J genes are TRBV4-1 and TRBJ1-2; no clear D gene. CDR1 and CDR2 from the germline V gene are MGHRA and YSYEKL. The CDR3 runs to 15 residues. Deletions cut 2 bases from V and 2 bases from J, with 12 bases between.

This clone was recorded only once. The gene calls are TRBV28 and TRBJ2-3, with TRBD2 matching over 9 bases. Germline assignment: CDR1 MDHEN and CDR2 SYDVKM. Trimming took 7 bases from V and 4 from J; bases not matched to a gene: 9. The CDR3 covers 15 residues. CDR3 nucleotide sequence: TGTGCCAGCATCGGCCCGCGGGGGGGCTCAGATACGCAGTATTTT. Its translation: CASIGPRGGSDTQYF.

The chain employs TRBV2 and TRBJ2-3, with TRBD2 as a possible D gene (5 bases). Germline CDR1 SNHLY, CDR2 FYNNEI. The CDR3 has 16 residues. Trimming shortened V by 7 bases and J by 3 bases, and 20 bases separated the two germline ends. CDR3 coding DNA: TGTGCCAGCACCTACCGGACTCGCCCTGGGACAGATACGCAGTATTTT. Residues: CASTYRTRPGTDTQYF.